This passage covers 8 T cell receptor beta chains from one sample sequenced in a study of T cells in Graves' hyperthyroidism and ophthalmopathy. Amplified regions were TCR beta CDR3 sequences from RNA transcripts. Carried out on the TCR CDR3, a first-round RT-PCR used the HTBI primer set. TCRdb re-derived calls from the multiplex PCR reads in MiXCR, one entry per CDR3 protein. The table records around 300,000 distinct CDR3 sequences, roughly 13% of them present only once. Input material: blood. The receptors were sampled from a woman in her forties with Graves' ophthalmopathy.

In this sample, this clonotype turned up many times. The CDR3 spells CASSLVGSGVGETQYF. CDR3 nucleotides: TGTGCCAGCAGTTTAGTGGGATCAGGGGTTGGGGAGACCCAGTACTTC. The chain couples TRBV12-3 or TRBV12-4 to TRBJ2-5, with D possibly being TRBD1 (6 bases). The CDR3 totals 16 residues. Deletions cut 1 base from V and 5 bases from J, with 17 bases between.

Here the CDR3 reads CASKYEAEQFF. DNA for the CDR3: TGTGCCAGCAAGTACGAGGCAGAGCAGTTCTTC. The chain employs TRBV12-3 or TRBV12-4 and TRBJ2-1; D call uncertain. V lost 7 bases to trimming and J lost 10 bases, with 11 bases between them. The CDR3 extends over 11 amino acids.

This clonotype appeared many times. The chain links TRBV12-3 or TRBV12-4 to TRBJ1-4; TRBD1 might be the D (5 bases). Trimming shortened V by 3 bases and J by 3 bases, and 11 bases separated the two germline ends. The CDR3 extends over 15 amino acids. The CDR3 coding sequence is TGTGCCAGCAGTTTTCGGGGGAGGGCTAATGAAAAACTGTTTTTT. This sequence encodes CASSFRGRANEKLFF.

At least ten counts were recorded for this clonotype. The chain links TRBV7-8 to TRBJ2-3; 9 nucleotides agree with TRBD2. Germline V gives CDR1 SGHVS, CDR2 FQNEAQ. This CDR3 contains 18 residues. V gave up 1 base and J gave up 2 bases; unmatched junction bases: 10. The CDR3 DNA reads as TGTGCCAGCAGCTTAGTTGGTAGCGGGAGCGCCCCCACAGATACGCAGTATTTT. Its protein is CASSLVGSGSAPTDTQYF.

This clonotype was recorded a few times. The rearrangement uses TRBV4-1 and TRBJ1-1; 9 bases fit TRBD1. Losses at the gene ends were 2 bases for V and 1 base for J; bases not matched to a gene: 8. The CDR3 sequence is 17 residues long. The germline V gene has CDR1 MGHRA and CDR2 YSYEKL. The CDR3 is CASSQPRTGVRNTEAFF. Here the CDR3 DNA reads TGCGCCAGCAGCCAACCTAGGACAGGGGTGAGGAACACTGAAGCTTTCTTT.

This clonotype was observed at least ten times. The rearrangement links TRBV12-5 to TRBJ2-1; 8 positions agree with TRBD2. Losses at the gene ends were 5 bases for V and 9 bases for J; bases not matched to a gene: 15. Germline assignment: CDR1 LGHNT and CDR2 FRNRAP. The CDR3 has 16 amino acids. CDR3 coding DNA: TGTGCTAGTGGTCCTGGGACCCGCGGGGGGCGGGGTGAGCAGTTCTTC. Translated: CASGPGTRGGRGEQFF. The whole variable domain, remainder taken from reference TRBV12-5 and TRBJ2-1, is DARVTQTPRHKVTEMGQEVTMRCQPILGHNTVFWYRQTMMQGLELLAYFRNRAPLDDSGMPKDRFSAEMPDATLATLKIQPSEPRDSAVYFCASGPGTRGGRGEQFFGPGTRLTVL.

This clonotype was recorded many times. The chain combines TRBV28 with TRBJ1-5; the D gene is possibly TRBD1 (5 bases). CDR1 MDHEN and CDR2 SYDVKM come from the germline V gene. The ends were cut back, 5 bases at V and 0 bases at J, with 14 bases in the middle. This CDR3 comprises 16 residues. The CDR3 loop reads CASSRTGVYSNQPQHF. In nucleotides, the CDR3 is TGTGCCAGCAGTAGAACAGGTGTCTATAGCAATCAGCCCCAGCATTTT. Full variable domain (rest looked up from reference TRBV28 and TRBJ1-5): DVKVTQSSRYLVKRTGEKVFLECVQDMDHENMFWYRQDPGLGLRLIYFSYDVKMKEKGDIPEGYSVSREKKERFSLILESASTNQTSMYLCASSRTGVYSNQPQHFGDGTRLSIL.

This clonotype showed up many times. This chain links TRBV7-2 with TRBJ2-1; the D is unclear. The ends were cut back, 2 bases at V and 10 bases at J, with 6 bases in the middle. This CDR3 region has 11 residues. Germline assignment: CDR1 SGHTA and CDR2 FQGNSA. This chain's CDR3 is CASSLLGEQFF. CDR3 sequence (DNA): TGTGCCAGCAGCTTATTAGGCGAGCAGTTCTTC.